The 22 T cell receptor beta chains in this list originate from one sample, sequenced in a study of blood T cell repertoires in COVID-19. Method: immunoSEQ multiplex PCR; TCRdb's copy keeps in-frame clones and lacks some. Counted here are 150,000 to 200,000 clones, about four fifths occurring once; the ten biggest clones make up under 8%. The sequenced sample consisted of peripheral blood. These receptors all come from a man in his 60s with acute or convalescent COVID-19.

The rearrangement uses TRBV27 and TRBJ1-2, with a tentative D call TRBD1 (5 bases). Trimming removed 4 bases at V and 4 bases at J, with 16 bases between. Germline CDR1 MNHEY, CDR2 SMNVEV (reference sequence). CDR3 size: 15 residues. The CDR3 reads CASSSGGAGIYGYTF. CDR3 in DNA: TGTGCCAGCAGTTCGGGAGGGGCGGGAATCTATGGCTACACCTTC.

The V call is TRBV27, the J call TRBJ1-1; D call uncertain. Germline V gene data show CDR1 as MNHEY and CDR2 as SMNVEV (reference sequence). Trimming took 2 bases from V and 8 from J, leaving 12 bases between them. The CDR3 runs to 13 residues. CDR3 in amino acids: CASSLEEGLEAFF. The CDR3, as DNA: TGTGCCAGCAGTTTAGAGGAGGGATTAGAAGCTTTCTTT.

This clone was counted a single time. The chain uses TRBV21-1 and TRBJ1-5; the D segment call TRBD1 is taken from the table without a DNA check. TRBV21-1 is a known pseudogene. This CDR3 spans 15 amino acids. DNA for the CDR3: TGTGCCAGCAGCAACCGGACAGGGACGGGTCAGCCCCAGCATTTT. This sequence encodes CASSNRTGTGQPQHF.

This chain links TRBV10-2 with TRBJ1-6; a possible D gene is TRBD1 (5 bases). The CDR3 length is 14 residues. V lost 4 bases, J lost 9 bases, and 13 bases lay in between. Germline V gene data show CDR1 as WSHSY and CDR2 as SAAADI. This CDR3 reads CASSGQDNSSPLHF. DNA of the CDR3: TGCGCCAGCAGTGGTCAGGACAATAGTTCACCCCTCCACTTT.

The rearrangement links TRBV24-1 to TRBJ2-2; TRBD2 might be the D (5 bases). The CDR3 loop spans 13 amino acids. Germline lookup yields CDR1 KGHDR and CDR2 SFDVKD. With 8 bases removed from V and 2 bases from J, the gap between germline ends came to 8 bases. The CDR3 coding sequence is TGTGCCACCACCGGACTTAACACCGGGGAGCTGTTTTTT. This translates into CATTGLNTGELFF.

The chain is built from TRBV10-3 and TRBJ1-5, with D tentatively TRBD1 (6 bases). V was shortened by 10 bases and J by 1 base, with 14 bases between the two germline ends. The CDR3 sequence is 14 residues long. The V gene's germline CDR1 is ENHRY and CDR2 SYGVKD. This CDR3 is CATGTSPSNQPQHF. The CDR3 bases are TGTGCCACCGGGACATCCCCGAGCAATCAGCCCCAGCATTTT.

The CDR3 coding sequence is TGTGCCAGCAGCCCCAGGACTAGCGGGAGTGCTGGGCAGTACTTC. Translated, it gives CASSPRTSGSAGQYF. The V call is TRBV13, the J call TRBJ2-7; 13 nucleotides align to TRBD2. The CDR3 length is 15 residues. Trimming removed 5 bases from V and 9 bases from J; junction bases left unmatched: 10. CDR1 and CDR2 from the germline V gene are PRHDT and FYEKMQ (reference sequence). The full variable domain, its missing parts supplied by reference TRBV13 and TRBJ2-7, is AAGVIQSPRHLIKEKRETATLKCYPIPRHDTVYWYQQGPGQDPQFLISFYEKMQSDKGSIPDRFSAQQFSDYHSELNMSSLELGDSALYFCASSPRTSGSAGQYFGPGTRLTVT.

The chain links TRBV6-1 to TRBJ2-7, with D perhaps matching TRBD2 (6 bases). Germline V gene sequence: CDR1 MNHNS, CDR2 SASEGT. This CDR3 spans 14 amino acids. V was cut by 3 bases and J by 0 bases, with 9 bases left in between. The chain's CDR3 is CASSDGGSSYEQYF. The CDR3 DNA reads as TGTGCCAGCAGTGATGGGGGGAGCTCCTACGAGCAGTACTTC.

The V and J genes are TRBV27 and TRBJ2-7, with TRBD1 matching over 10 bases. With 6 bases clipped from V and 2 bases from J, the junction kept 4 bases outside the gene matches. Per germline, CDR1 MNHEY and CDR2 SMNVEV (reference sequence). The CDR3 has 14 residues. Here the CDR3 reads CASSWTGGPYEQYF. The CDR3 DNA reads TGTGCCAGCAGCTGGACAGGGGGTCCCTACGAGCAGTACTTC.

On this clone itself: Germline and junction disagree at one end, which may indicate a read error. This chain connects TRBV7-7 to TRBJ2-1; TRBD2 matches 14 bases. The CDR3 length is 16 residues. Germline CDR1 reads SSHAT; CDR2 reads FNYEAQ (reference sequence). The DNA of the CDR3 is TGTGCTAGCAGCACCGGGACTAGCGGGGGTTACAATGAGCAGTTCTTC. This sequence encodes CASSTGTSGGYNEQFF.

V usage is TRBV9 and J usage is TRBJ1-4; weak D call: TRBD1 (5 bases). Per the germline V gene, CDR1 is SGDLS and CDR2 is YYNGEE. V lost 4 bases, J lost 5 bases, and 18 bases lay in between. The CDR3 spans 16 residues. For the CDR3, the DNA is TGTGCCAGCAGCCCACTGCCGGGACTGAGCAATGAAAAACTGTTTTTT. It yields the protein CASSPLPGLSNEKLFF.

The V and J genes are TRBV16 and TRBJ1-5; a possible D gene is TRBD1 (5 bases). The V gene's germline CDR1 is KGHSY and CDR2 FQNENV. This CDR3 is built from 13 residues. V was shortened by 3 bases and J by 9 bases, with 12 bases between the two germline ends. The CDR3 loop is CASSQGPFGPQHF. The CDR3 DNA sequence: TGTGCCAGCAGCCAGGGGCCATTTGGGCCCCAGCATTTT.

The genes are TRBV9 and TRBJ1-1, with D possibly TRBD1 on 6 matching bases. The CDR3 extends over 14 amino acids. Looked up from germline, CDR1 is SGDLS and CDR2 is YYNGEE. V was pared by 1 base and J by 0 bases, with 7 bases between. CDR3 sequence: CASSVRQVNTEAFF. The DNA of the CDR3 is TGTGCCAGCAGCGTAAGACAGGTGAACACTGAAGCTTTCTTT.

This clone was observed a single time. This chain links TRBV5-1 with TRBJ2-3, with D perhaps matching TRBD2 (5 bases). CDR3 size: 15 residues. Germline V gives CDR1 SGHRS, CDR2 YFSETQ. V lost 1 base, J lost 2 bases, and 11 bases lay in between. The CDR3 sequence: CASSLYSEPTDTQYF. The CDR3 DNA sequence: TGCGCCAGCAGCTTGTATAGCGAACCCACAGATACGCAGTATTTT.

This clone was recorded a few times. The CDR3 loop is CASSLGTVRYNEQFF. Written as DNA, the CDR3 is TGCGCCAGCAGCTTGGGGACAGTCAGATACAATGAGCAGTTCTTC. The chain employs TRBV5-1 and TRBJ2-1, with D maybe TRBD1 (6 bases). This CDR3 has 15 residues. CDR1 is SGHRS and CDR2 is YFSETQ in the germline V gene. V dropped 0 bases and J dropped 4 bases, with 11 bases sitting between them.

In nucleotides, the CDR3 is TGCGCCAGCAGCCAATCACAGGGGAACACTGAAGCTTTCTTT. Its protein product is CASSQSQGNTEAFF. The chain joins TRBV4-1 to TRBJ1-1, with D maybe TRBD1 (6 bases). Germline lookup yields CDR1 MGHRA and CDR2 YSYEKL. This CDR3 is built from 14 residues. Trimming took off 2 bases at V and 1 base at J, with 8 bases between the two ends.

This chain joins TRBV7-9 and TRBJ1-2; TRBD1 aligns across 8 bases. The V gene's germline CDR1 is SEHNR and CDR2 FQNEAQ (reference sequence). The V segment lost 5 bases and the J segment 4 bases; nucleotides outside the gene matches: 9. The CDR3 is 15 residues long. This chain's CDR3 is CASSITGGSGYGYTF. CDR3 bases: TGTGCCAGCAGCATTACAGGGGGTAGCGGCTATGGCTACACCTTC.

The chain joins TRBV12-3 or TRBV12-4 to TRBJ1-2; a possible D gene is TRBD1 (5 bases). Trimming took off 3 bases at V and 9 bases at J, with 11 bases between the two ends. The CDR3 has 12 residues. This CDR3 reads CASSFYRGSYTF. In nucleotides, the CDR3 is TGTGCCAGCAGTTTTTACCGGGGGAGCTACACCTTC.

The chain uses TRBV19 and TRBJ1-5; perhaps TRBD1 as D (5 bases). The CDR3 spans 19 residues. Trimming removed 2 bases from V and 0 bases from J, with 20 bases in between. The germline V gene encodes CDR1 LNHDA and CDR2 SQIVND (reference sequence). This CDR3 is CASSISVFGQGHSNQPQHF. CDR3 DNA: TGTGCCAGTAGTATATCCGTCTTCGGGCAGGGCCATAGCAATCAGCCCCAGCATTTT.

This chain links TRBV29-1 with TRBJ1-1; D call uncertain. Trimming took off 7 bases at V and 6 bases at J, with 15 bases between the two ends. The CDR3 runs 12 residues. Germline values: CDR1 SQVTM, CDR2 ANQGSEA. The CDR3: CSGGYSDSEAFF. The CDR3, as DNA: TGCAGCGGAGGGTATTCGGACTCTGAAGCTTTCTTT.

The chain uses TRBV19 and TRBJ2-2, with a possible D match to TRBD2 (5 bases). V lost 2 bases, J lost 0 bases, and 10 bases lay in between. CDR1 is LNHDA and CDR2 is SQIVND in the germline V gene (reference sequence). CDR3 size: 16 residues. CDR3 loop: CASSIRRAPNTGELFF. Here the CDR3 DNA reads TGTGCCAGTAGTATAAGGCGGGCCCCGAACACCGGGGAGCTGTTTTTT.

The chain employs TRBV7-8 and TRBJ2-1, with TRBD1 identical over 10 bases. The CDR3 is made up of 15 amino acids. Germline loops: CDR1 SGHVS, CDR2 FQNEAQ. J was trimmed by 6 bases and V by 5 bases; bases with no gene match: 7. This CDR3 is CASSLGQGSGNEQFF. DNA for the CDR3: TGTGCCAGCAGCCTGGGACAGGGGTCGGGCAATGAGCAGTTCTTC. The variable domain in full, with the rest retrieved from reference TRBV7-8 and TRBJ2-1, is GAGVSQSPRYKVAKRGQDVALRCDPISGHVSLFWYQQALGQGPEFLTYFQNEAQLDKSGLPSDRFFAERPEGSVSTLKIQRTQQEDSAVYLCASSLGQGSGNEQFFGPGTRLTVL.